These T cell receptor beta chains were read from a single sample in a study of T cell responses to AZD1222 COVID-19 vaccine. TCRdb's copy holds only in-frame clones and misses some; the assay was immunoSEQ multiplex PCR. The sample yields some 80,000 clones, approximately 90% seen once. This specimen was peripheral blood, taken on day 0 of AZD1222 vaccination. Receptors were obtained from an adult in good health. CDR3s include the opening cysteine and the closing phenylalanine or tryptophan. The D gene is left open where the match is weak. Not all rows give a size; the values are once, few, many and, for expanded clones, a class.

j_gene,abundance,v_gene,d_gene,CDR3nt,CDR3aa
TRBJ2-5,.,TRBV7-6,.,TGTGCCAGCAGCTCTGACAAGATCGGGACCCAGTACTTC,CASSSDKIGTQYF
TRBJ2-3,.,TRBV27,.,TGTGCCAGCAGTTTTGGGTGGGGGGACACAGATACGCAGTATTTT,CASSFGWGDTDTQYF
TRBJ2-5,.,TRBV28,TRBD1,TGTGCCAGCATAGACAGGGGCCAAGAGACCCAGTACTTC,CASIDRGQETQYF
TRBJ2-1,.,TRBV6-5,TRBD2,TGTGCCAGCAGTTTTAGACTAGCGGGGAGTAACAATGAGCAGTTCTTC,CASSFRLAGSNNEQFF
TRBJ2-5,.,TRBV7-7,.,TGTGCTAGCAGCCGGACGGAACAAGAGACCCAGTACTTC,CASSRTEQETQYF
TRBJ1-6,.,TRBV6-6,TRBD1,TGTGCCAGCAGGATGGACAGGGTGAATAATTCACCCCTCCACTTT,CASRMDRVNNSPLHF
TRBJ1-1,.,TRBV19,.,TGTGCCAGTAGTATACCGGCAGGGTCGATCACTGAAGCTTTCTTT,CASSIPAGSITEAFF
TRBJ1-1,.,TRBV14,.,TGTGCCAGCAGCCAAGCCGGGGTAGGAGCTTTCTTT,CASSQAGVGAFF
TRBJ2-7,once,TRBV5-6,.,TGTGCCAGCAGCTTCGGGGGGCCCTCCTACGAGCAGTACTTC,CASSFGGPSYEQYF
TRBJ1-1,.,TRBV27,.,TGTGCCAGCAGTGGACGGCTGAAGGGGGGGGCTGAAGCTTTCTTT,CASSGRLKGGAEAFF
TRBJ2-3,.,TRBV7-2,.,TGTGCCAGCAGCTTAAAAAGAGTAGATACGCAGTATTTT,CASSLKRVDTQYF
TRBJ2-5,.,TRBV7-8,.,TGTGCCAGCAGCACCCTACAACTCGGGGAGACCCAGTACTTC,CASSTLQLGETQYF
TRBJ2-3,once,TRBV10-1,.,TGCGCCAGCAGTGCGGACCACACCAGGACGCAGTATTTT,CASSADHTRTQYF
TRBJ2-2,.,TRBV27,.,TGTGCCAGCAGTCCCGGAGGGGCCGGGGAGCTGTTTTTT,CASSPGGAGELFF
TRBJ1-2,.,TRBV12-5,.,TGTGCTAGTGGTTTTTCAGGGTCTAGCGGCTACACCTTC,CASGFSGSSGYTF
TRBJ1-1,.,TRBV28,.,TGTGCCACCTTTTTATGGCAGGTGGGAGCTTTCTTT,CATFLWQVGAFF
TRBJ1-2,.,TRBV3-1/TRBV3-2,.,TGTGCCAGCAGCCAAGGACGGCCGCCGATAGGCTACACCTTC,CASSQGRPPIGYTF
TRBJ1-2,.,TRBV3-1/TRBV3-2,.,TGTGCCAGCAGCCCAGAGCGGGGGGCTTCGTATGGCTACACCTTC,CASSPERGASYGYTF
TRBJ1-1,.,TRBV28,.,TGTGCCAGCAGTATCGGGGCCGGAACCTCAACTTTCTTT,CASSIGAGTSTFF
TRBJ1-5,.,TRBV20-1,.,TGCAGTGCTAGTGAAGCGAATCTGCTAGGTCAGCCCCAGCATTTT,CSASEANLLGQPQHF
TRBJ2-3,.,TRBV6-2/TRBV6-3,.,TGTGCCAGCAGTTCTACAGGGAACACAGATACGCAGTATTTT,CASSSTGNTDTQYF
TRBJ1-6,medium-sized,TRBV4-1,TRBD1,TGCGCCAGCAGCCAAGGACAGGGGGCTTCACCCCTCCACTTT,CASSQGQGASPLHF
TRBJ2-1,.,TRBV19,.,TGTGCCAGTGGGGAAGAGAGGGCGGCCTACAATGAGCAGTTCTTC,CASGEERAAYNEQFF
TRBJ2-1,once,TRBV7-9,.,TGTGCCAGCAGCTTAGCTCACGGAGGGGTCAATGAGCAGTTCTTC,CASSLAHGGVNEQFF
TRBJ1-5,.,TRBV5-6,.,TGTGCCAGCAGCTCCGGGAGCAATCAGCCCCAGCATTTT,CASSSGSNQPQHF
TRBJ2-1,.,TRBV18,.,TGTGCCAGCTCACCACCGATTAGGGCGAGCTCCTACAATGAGCAGTTCTTC,CASSPPIRASSYNEQFF
TRBJ2-5,few,TRBV3-1/TRBV3-2,TRBD2,TGTGCCAGCAGCCAAGATCGGCTAGCGGGGCCCCGGGAGACCCAGTACTTC,CASSQDRLAGPRETQYF
TRBJ2-4,.,TRBV29-1,TRBD2,TGCAGCGTCGCCCCCGTAGCGGGGGGGCCCTTTGCCAAAAACATTCAGTACTTC,CSVAPVAGGPFAKNIQYF
TRBJ2-1,.,TRBV7-2,.,TGTGCCAGCAGCTTAGCGGGGTCCGGGACCAGCCGCAATGAGCAGTTCTTC,CASSLAGSGTSRNEQFF
TRBJ1-1,.,TRBV18,.,TGTGCCAGCTCACCCATGGGGGGCGGGGGCACTGAAGCTTTCTTT,CASSPMGGGGTEAFF
TRBJ1-2,.,TRBV5-1,TRBD1,TGCGCCAGCAGCTTGACACAGGGGCAGCATGGCTACACCTTC,CASSLTQGQHGYTF
TRBJ2-5,.,TRBV7-9,.,TGTGCCAGCAGCTCGCCACCCGAGGGGGGAGAGACCCAGTACTTC,CASSSPPEGGETQYF